These 5 T cell receptor beta chains were all obtained from the same sample, sequenced in a study of shared clonotypes between healthy human individuals. CD8 cells classed as naive were CD45RO-negative and positively selected for CCR7, excluding terminally differentiated effector memory CD45RA+ cells. Sequencing was performed with immunoSEQ multiplex PCR; in TCRdb, only in-frame clones are kept and a portion is missing. Here the sample spans some 2.1 million clones, just over 90% being singletons. The sequencing sample was made of naive CD8+ T cells from PBMCs. These receptor sequences come from a man younger than 35 in good health. Some clones in this sample may be carry-over from other donors' samples.

The chain couples TRBV7-9 to TRBJ1-3, with a weak D call TRBD1 (6 bases). Germline V lookup: CDR1 SEHNR, CDR2 FQNEAQ (reference sequence). CDR3 length: 16 residues. V was cut by 6 bases and J by 5 bases, with 20 bases left in between. The CDR3 DNA reads as TGTGCCAGCAGGCCAACAGGGAGCTCGTCAAGAAACACCATATATTTT. This translates into CASRPTGSSSRNTIYF.

The chain is built from TRBV10-3 and TRBJ1-1, with D uncertain. CDR1 ENHRY and CDR2 SYGVKD come from the germline V gene. V dropped 6 bases and J dropped 4 bases, with 9 bases sitting between them. The CDR3 extends over 12 amino acids. The DNA of the CDR3 is TGTGCCATCAGGCTCAGCTCCACTGAAGCTTTCTTT. Its protein product is CAIRLSSTEAFF.

This clone was picked up a small number of times. This chain joins TRBV6-5 and TRBJ2-1, with 7 bases lining up with TRBD1. The CDR3 has 14 amino acids. The germline CDR1 and CDR2 sequences are MNHEY and SVGAGI. Trimming at V came to 0 bases and at J to 5 bases, leaving 1 base not matched to a gene. CDR3 region: CASSYSTGNNEQFF. The CDR3 nucleotides are TGTGCCAGCAGTTACTCGACAGGGAACAATGAGCAGTTCTTC.

The V gene is TRBV10-3, the J gene TRBJ2-2, with 7 bases that match TRBD1. V gave up 6 bases and J gave up 1 base; unmatched junction bases: 8. CDR3 length: 16 residues. CDR1 and CDR2 from the germline V gene are ENHRY and SYGVKD. The CDR3 bases are TGTGCCATCAGAGCGCACAGGGGCGAGAACACCGGGGAGCTGTTTTTT. Amino acid sequence: CAIRAHRGENTGELFF.

The sample holds one count of this clone. The CDR3 reads CASAAPDGALHEQYF. As DNA, the CDR3 is TGCGCCAGCGCCGCCCCGGACGGAGCCCTCCACGAGCAGTACTTC. This rearrangement joins TRBV5-1 to TRBJ2-7; D gene ambiguous. Germline lookup yields CDR1 SGHRS and CDR2 YFSETQ. The CDR3 has 15 residues. Trimming removed 7 bases at V and 5 bases at J, with 22 bases between.